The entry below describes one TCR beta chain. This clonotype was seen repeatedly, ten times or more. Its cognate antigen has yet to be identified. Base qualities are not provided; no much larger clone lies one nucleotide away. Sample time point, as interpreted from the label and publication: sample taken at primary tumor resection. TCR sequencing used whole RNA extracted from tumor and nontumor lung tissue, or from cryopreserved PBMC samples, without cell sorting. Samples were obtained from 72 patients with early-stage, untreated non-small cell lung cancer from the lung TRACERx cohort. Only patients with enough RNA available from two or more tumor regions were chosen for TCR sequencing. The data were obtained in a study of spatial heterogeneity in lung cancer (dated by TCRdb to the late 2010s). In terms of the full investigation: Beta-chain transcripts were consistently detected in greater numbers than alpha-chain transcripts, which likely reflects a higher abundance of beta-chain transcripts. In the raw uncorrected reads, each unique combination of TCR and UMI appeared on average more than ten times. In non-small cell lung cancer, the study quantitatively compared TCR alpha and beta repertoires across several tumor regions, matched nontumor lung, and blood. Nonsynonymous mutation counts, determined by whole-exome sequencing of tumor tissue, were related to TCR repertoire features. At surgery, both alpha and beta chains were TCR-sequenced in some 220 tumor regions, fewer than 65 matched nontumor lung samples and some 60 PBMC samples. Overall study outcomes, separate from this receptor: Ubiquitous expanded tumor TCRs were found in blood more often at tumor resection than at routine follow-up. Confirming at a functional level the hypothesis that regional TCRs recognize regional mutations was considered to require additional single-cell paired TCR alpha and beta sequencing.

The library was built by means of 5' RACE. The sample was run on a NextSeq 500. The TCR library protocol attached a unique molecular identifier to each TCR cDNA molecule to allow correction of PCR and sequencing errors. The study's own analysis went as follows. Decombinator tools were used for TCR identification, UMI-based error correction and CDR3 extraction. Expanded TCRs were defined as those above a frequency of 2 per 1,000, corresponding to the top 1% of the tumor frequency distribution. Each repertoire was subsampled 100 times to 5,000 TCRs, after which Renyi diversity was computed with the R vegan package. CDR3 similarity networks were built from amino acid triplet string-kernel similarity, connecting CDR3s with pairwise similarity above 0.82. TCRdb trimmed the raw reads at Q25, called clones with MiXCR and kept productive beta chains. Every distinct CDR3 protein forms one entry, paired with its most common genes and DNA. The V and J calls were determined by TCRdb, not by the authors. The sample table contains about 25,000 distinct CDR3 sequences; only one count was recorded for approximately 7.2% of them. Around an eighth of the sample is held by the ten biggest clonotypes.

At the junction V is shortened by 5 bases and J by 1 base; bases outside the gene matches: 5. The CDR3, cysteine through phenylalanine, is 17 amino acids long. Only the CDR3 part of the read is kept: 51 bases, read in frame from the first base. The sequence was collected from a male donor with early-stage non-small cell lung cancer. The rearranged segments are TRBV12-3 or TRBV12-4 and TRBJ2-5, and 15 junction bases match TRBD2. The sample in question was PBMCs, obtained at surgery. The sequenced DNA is TGTGCCAGCAGTCCCGGGACTAGCGGGGGGCCCCAAGAGACCCAGTACTTC. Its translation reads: CASSPGTSGGPQETQYF.